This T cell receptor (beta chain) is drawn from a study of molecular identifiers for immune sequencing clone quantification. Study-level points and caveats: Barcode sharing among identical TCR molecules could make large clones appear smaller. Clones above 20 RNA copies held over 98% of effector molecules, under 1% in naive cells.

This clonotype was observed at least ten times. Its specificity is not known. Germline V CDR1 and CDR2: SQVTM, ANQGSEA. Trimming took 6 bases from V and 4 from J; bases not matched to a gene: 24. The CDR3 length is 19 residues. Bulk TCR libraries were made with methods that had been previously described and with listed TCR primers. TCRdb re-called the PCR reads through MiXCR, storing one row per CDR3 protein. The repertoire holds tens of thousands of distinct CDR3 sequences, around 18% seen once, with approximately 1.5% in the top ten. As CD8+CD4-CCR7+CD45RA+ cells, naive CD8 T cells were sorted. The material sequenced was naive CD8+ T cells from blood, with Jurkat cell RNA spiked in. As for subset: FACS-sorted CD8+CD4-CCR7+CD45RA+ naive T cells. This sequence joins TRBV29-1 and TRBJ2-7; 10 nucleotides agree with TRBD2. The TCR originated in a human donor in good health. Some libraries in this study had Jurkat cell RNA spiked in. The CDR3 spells CSVRGEGASGSTMEYEQYF. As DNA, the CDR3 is TGCAGCGTGCGAGGGGAGGGGGCTAGCGGGAGCACAATGGAGTACGAGCAGTACTTC.